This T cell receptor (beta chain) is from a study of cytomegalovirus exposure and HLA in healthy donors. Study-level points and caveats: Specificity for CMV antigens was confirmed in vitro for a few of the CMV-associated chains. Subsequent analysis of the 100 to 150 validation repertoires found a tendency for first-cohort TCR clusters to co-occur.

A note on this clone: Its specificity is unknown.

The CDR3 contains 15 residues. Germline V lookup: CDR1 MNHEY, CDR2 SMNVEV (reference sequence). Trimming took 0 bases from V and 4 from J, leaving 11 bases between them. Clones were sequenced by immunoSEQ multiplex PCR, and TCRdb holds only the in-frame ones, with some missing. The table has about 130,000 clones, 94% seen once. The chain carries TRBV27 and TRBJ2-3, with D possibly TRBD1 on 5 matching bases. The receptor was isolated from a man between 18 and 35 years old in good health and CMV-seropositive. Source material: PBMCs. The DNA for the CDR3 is TGTGCCAGCAGTTTATCGATCGTAGGGGCAGATACGCAGTATTTT. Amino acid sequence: CASSLSIVGADTQYF.